This T cell receptor beta chain was found in a study of T-cell reconstitution after alpha-beta-depleted transplantation in children. With regard to this clonotype: What it recognizes is unknown.

As it was prepared, the TCRbeta library received unique molecular identifiers. TCRdb re-analysed the PCR reads in MiXCR, keeping a single row per CDR3 protein. The sample lists 450,000 to 550,000 distinct CDR3 sequences, about an eighth seen once, with 14% in the top ten. General study results and limits: Surviving thymic progenitors and recipient T cells were the source of high TCRbeta diversity at day 60 in some patients. T-cell numbers and diversity, one year after transplant, stemmed largely from T cells that were newly produced. In patients about two months after transplant, alpha-beta T cells reportedly arose from several hundred expanded graft clones.

CDR1 and CDR2 (germline): MDHEN, SYDVKM. Unmatched junction bases numbered 14, after V lost 6 bases and J lost 3 bases. This CDR3 has 16 residues. The sequencing here drew on PBMCs, mostly from graft donor cells, taken 180 days after TCRalphabeta/CD19-depleted stem cell transplant. This chain uses TRBV28 with TRBJ2-7; the match to TRBD1 covers 7 bases. The clonotype originates from a female patient between 2 and 15 years old who had a stem cell transplant for aplastic anemia, so the T cells may come from the graft donor. For the CDR3, the DNA is TGTGCCAGCAGCCCCCCGGGACAGCGACTTTACTACGAGCAGTACTTC. Its protein product is CASSPPGQRLYYEQYF.